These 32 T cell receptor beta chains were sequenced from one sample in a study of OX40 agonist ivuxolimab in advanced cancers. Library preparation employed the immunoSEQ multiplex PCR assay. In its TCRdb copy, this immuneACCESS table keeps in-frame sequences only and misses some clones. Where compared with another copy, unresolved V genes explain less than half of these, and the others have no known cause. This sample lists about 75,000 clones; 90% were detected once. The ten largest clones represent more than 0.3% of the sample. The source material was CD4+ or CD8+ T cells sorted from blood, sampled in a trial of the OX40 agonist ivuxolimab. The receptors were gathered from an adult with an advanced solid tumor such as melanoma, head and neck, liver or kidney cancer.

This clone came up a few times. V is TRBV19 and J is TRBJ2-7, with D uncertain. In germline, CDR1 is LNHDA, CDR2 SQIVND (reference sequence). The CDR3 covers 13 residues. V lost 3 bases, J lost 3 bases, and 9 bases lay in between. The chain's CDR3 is CASSMDTVYEQYF. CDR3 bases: TGTGCCAGTAGTATGGATACGGTCTACGAGCAGTACTTC. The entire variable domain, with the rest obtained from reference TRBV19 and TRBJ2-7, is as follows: DGGITQSPKYLFRKEGQNVTLSCEQNLNHDAMYWYRQDPGQGLRLIYYSQIVNDFQKGDIAEGYSVSREKKESFPLTVTSAQKNPTAFYLCASSMDTVYEQYFGPGTRLTVT.

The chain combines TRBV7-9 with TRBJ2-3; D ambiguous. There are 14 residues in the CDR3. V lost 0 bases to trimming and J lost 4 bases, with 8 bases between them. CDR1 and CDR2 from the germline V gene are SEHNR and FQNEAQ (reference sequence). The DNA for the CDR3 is TGTGCCAGCAGCTTAGCTGGGGTGGCAGATACGCAGTATTTT. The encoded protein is CASSLAGVADTQYF.

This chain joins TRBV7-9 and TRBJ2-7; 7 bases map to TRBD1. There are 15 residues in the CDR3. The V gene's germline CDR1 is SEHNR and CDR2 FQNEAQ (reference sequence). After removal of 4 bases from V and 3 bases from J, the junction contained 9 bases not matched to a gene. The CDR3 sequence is CASSSPGTELYEQYF. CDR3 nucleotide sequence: TGTGCCAGCAGCTCCCCCGGGACAGAACTCTACGAGCAGTACTTC.

CDR3 DNA sequence: TGTGCCAGCAGCGGTAGCGGGACCGCCCTGGAGACCCAGTACTTC. This codes for CASSGSGTALETQYF. The J gene is TRBJ2-5, the V gene TRBV9, with 8 bases lining up with TRBD2. CDR3 length: 15 residues. Germline V gene data show CDR1 as SGDLS and CDR2 as YYNGEE. V shed 3 bases, J shed 5 bases, and the junction held 9 bases outside the gene matches.

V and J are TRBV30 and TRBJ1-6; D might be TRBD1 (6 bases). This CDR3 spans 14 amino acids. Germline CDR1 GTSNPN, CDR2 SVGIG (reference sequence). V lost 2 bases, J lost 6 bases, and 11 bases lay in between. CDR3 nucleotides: TGTGCCTGGAGTTGGCAGGGGAGTAATTCACCCCTCCACTTT. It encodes CAWSWQGSNSPLHF. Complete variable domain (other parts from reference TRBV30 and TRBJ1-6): SQTIHQWPATLVQPVGSPLSLECTVEGTSNPNLYWYRQAAGRGLQLLFYSVGIGQISSEVPQNLSASRPQDRQFILSSKKLLLSDSGFYLCAWSWQGSNSPLHFGNGTRLTVT.

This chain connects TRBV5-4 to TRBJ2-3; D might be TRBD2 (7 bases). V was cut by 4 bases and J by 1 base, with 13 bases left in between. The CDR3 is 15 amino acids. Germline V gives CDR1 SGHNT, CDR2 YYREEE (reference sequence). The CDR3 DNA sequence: TGTGCCAGCAGCCCGGGGGGCCTGGGCACAGATACGCAGTATTTT. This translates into CASSPGGLGTDTQYF.

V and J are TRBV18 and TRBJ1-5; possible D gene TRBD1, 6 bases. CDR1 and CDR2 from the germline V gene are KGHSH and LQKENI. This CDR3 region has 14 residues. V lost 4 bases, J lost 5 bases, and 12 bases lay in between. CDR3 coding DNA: TGTGCCAGCTCACTTAGACAGGCCGATCAGCCCCAGCATTTT. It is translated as CASSLRQADQPQHF.

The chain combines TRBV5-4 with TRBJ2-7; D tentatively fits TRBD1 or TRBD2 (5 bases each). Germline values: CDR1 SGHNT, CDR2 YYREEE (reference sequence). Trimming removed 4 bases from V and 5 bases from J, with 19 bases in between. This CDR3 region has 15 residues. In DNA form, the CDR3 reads TGTGCCAGCAGCGGGGACGGAGCAAGTGTTGACGAGCAGTACTTC. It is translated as CASSGDGASVDEQYF.

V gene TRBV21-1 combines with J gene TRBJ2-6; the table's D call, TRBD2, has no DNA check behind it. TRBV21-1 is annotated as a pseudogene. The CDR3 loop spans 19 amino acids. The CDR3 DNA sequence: TGTGCCAGCAGAAACGGGGGAGACAGCTTGTTCCCTGGGGCCAACGTCCTGACTTTC. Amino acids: CASRNGGDSLFPGANVLTF.

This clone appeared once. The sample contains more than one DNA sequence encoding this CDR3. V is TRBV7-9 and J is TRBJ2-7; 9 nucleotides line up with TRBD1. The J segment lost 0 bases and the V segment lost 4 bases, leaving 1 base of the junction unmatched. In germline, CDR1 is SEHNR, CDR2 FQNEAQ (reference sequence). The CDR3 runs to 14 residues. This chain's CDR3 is CASSSGQGSYEQYF. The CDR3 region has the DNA TGTGCCAGCAGCTCGGGACAGGGCTCCTACGAGCAGTACTTC.

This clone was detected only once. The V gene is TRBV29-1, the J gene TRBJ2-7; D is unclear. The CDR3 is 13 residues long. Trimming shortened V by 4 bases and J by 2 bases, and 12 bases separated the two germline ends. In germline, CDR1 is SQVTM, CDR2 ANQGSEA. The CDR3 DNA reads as TGCAGCGTTGTCGGCGCCGCCGCCTACGAGCAGTACTTC. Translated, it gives CSVVGAAAYEQYF.

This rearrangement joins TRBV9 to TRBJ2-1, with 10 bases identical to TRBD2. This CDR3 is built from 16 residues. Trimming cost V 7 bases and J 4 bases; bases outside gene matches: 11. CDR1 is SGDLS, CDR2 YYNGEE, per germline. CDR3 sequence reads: CASGSSGSLVYNEQFF. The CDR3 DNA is TGTGCCAGCGGGTCTAGCGGGAGCTTAGTTTACAATGAGCAGTTCTTC.

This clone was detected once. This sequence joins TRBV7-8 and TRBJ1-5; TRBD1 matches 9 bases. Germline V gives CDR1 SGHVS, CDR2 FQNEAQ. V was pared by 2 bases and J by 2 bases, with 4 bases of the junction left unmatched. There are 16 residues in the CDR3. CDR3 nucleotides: TGTGCCAGCAGCTTAATGGACAGGGGTGGCAATCAGCCCCAGCATTTT. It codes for CASSLMDRGGNQPQHF.

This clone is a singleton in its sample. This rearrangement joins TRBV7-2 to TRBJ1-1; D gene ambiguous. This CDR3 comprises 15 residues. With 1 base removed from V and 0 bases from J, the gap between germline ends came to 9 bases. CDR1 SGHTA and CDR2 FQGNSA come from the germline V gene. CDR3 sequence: CASSLGPTMNTEAFF. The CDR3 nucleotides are TGTGCCAGCAGCTTAGGACCCACCATGAACACTGAAGCTTTCTTT.

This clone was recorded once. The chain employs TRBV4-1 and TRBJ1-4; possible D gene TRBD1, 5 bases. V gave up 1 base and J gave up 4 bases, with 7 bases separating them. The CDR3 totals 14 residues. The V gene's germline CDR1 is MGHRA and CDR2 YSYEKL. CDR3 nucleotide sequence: TGCGCCAGCAGCCAAGGACAGAATAATGAAAAACTGTTTTTT. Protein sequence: CASSQGQNNEKLFF.

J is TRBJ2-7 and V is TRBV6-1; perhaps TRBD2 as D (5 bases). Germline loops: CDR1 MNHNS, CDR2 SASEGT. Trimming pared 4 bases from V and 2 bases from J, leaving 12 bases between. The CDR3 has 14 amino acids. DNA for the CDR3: TGTGCCAGCAGTGTTGAGGACTGGGCCTACGAGCAGTACTTC. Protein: CASSVEDWAYEQYF.

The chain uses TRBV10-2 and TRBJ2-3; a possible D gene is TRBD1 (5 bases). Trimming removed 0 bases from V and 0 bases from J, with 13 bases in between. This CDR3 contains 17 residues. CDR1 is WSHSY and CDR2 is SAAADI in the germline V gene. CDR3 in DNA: TGCGCCAGCAGTGAGTCTCGGCAGGGCACCAGCACAGATACGCAGTATTTT. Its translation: CASSESRQGTSTDTQYF.

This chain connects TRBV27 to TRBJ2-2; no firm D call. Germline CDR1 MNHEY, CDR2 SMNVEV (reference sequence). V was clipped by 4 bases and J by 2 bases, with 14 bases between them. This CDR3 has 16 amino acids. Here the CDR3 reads CASSWAEKVNTGELFF. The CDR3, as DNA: TGTGCCAGCAGTTGGGCGGAAAAGGTCAACACCGGGGAGCTGTTTTTT.

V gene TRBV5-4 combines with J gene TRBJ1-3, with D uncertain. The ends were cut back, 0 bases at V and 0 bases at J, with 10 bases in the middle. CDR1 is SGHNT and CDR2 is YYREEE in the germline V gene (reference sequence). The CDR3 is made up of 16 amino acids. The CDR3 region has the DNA TGTGCCAGCAGCTTGGATGTGGCCCCCTCTGGAAACACCATATATTTT. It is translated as CASSLDVAPSGNTIYF.

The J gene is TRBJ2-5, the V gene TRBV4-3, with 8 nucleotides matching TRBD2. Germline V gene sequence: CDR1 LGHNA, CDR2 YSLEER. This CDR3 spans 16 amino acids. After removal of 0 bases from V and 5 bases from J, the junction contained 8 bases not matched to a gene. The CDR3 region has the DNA TGCGCCAGCAGCCAAGACGACGGGAGGGCCTGGGAGACCCAGTACTTC. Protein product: CASSQDDGRAWETQYF.

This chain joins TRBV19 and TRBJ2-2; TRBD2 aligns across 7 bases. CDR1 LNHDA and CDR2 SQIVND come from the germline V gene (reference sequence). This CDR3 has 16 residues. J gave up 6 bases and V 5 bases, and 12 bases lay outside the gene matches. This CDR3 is CASSHRLAHLSGELFF. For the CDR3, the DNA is TGTGCCAGTAGTCATCGACTAGCCCACCTTTCCGGGGAGCTGTTTTTT.

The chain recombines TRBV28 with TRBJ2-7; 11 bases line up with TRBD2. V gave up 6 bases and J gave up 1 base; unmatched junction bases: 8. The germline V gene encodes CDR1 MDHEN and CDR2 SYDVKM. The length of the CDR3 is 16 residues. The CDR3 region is CASSPIAGGPSYEQYF. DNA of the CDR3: TGTGCCAGCAGCCCCATAGCGGGAGGGCCGTCCTACGAGCAGTACTTC.

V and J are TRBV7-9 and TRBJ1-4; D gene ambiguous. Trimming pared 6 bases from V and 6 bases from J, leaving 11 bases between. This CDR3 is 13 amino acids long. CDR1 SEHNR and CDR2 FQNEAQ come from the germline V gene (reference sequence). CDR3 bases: TGTGCCAGCAGTCCTAGGTGGGATGAAAAACTGTTTTTT. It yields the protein CASSPRWDEKLFF.

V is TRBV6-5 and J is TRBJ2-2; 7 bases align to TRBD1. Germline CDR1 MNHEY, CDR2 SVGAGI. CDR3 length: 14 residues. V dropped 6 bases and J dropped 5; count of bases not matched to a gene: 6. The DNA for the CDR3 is TGTGCCAGCAGAAGACAGGGACAAACCGGGGAGCTGTTTTTT. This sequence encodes CASRRQGQTGELFF.

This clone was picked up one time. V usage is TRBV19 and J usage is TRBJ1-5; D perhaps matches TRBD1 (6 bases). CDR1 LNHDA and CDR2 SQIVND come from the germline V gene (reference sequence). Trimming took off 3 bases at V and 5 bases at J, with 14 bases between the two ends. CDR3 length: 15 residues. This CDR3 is CASSMLSGADQPQHF. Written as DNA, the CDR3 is TGTGCCAGTAGTATGCTGTCAGGGGCTGATCAGCCCCAGCATTTT. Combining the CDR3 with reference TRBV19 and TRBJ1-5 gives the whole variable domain DGGITQSPKYLFRKEGQNVTLSCEQNLNHDAMYWYRQDPGQGLRLIYYSQIVNDFQKGDIAEGYSVSREKKESFPLTVTSAQKNPTAFYLCASSMLSGADQPQHFGDGTRLSIL.

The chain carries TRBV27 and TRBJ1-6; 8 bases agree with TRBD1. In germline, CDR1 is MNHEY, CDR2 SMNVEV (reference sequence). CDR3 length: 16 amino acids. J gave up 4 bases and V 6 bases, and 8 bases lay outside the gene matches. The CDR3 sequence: CASSNDRGQYNSPLHF. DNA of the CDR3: TGTGCCAGCAGCAATGACAGGGGCCAATATAATTCACCCCTCCACTTT.

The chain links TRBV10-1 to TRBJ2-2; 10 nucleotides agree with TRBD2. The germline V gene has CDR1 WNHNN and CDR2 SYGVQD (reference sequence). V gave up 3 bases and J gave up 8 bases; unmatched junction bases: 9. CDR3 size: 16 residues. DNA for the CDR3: TGCGCCAGCAGTGACTCGCTAGCGGGAGTAAGGGGGGAGCTGTTTTTT. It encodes CASSDSLAGVRGELFF.

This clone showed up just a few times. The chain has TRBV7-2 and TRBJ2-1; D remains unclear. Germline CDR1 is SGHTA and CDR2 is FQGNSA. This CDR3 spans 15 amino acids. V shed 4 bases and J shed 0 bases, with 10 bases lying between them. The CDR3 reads CASSSQPHSYNEQFF. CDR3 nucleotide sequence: TGTGCCAGCAGCTCCCAACCTCACTCCTACAATGAGCAGTTCTTC. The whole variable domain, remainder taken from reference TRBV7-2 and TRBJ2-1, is GAGVSQSPSNKVTEKGKDVELRCDPISGHTALYWYRQSLGQGLEFLIYFQGNSAPDKSGLPSDRFSAERTGGSVSTLTIQRTQQEDSAVYLCASSSQPHSYNEQFFGPGTRLTVL.

CDR3 in amino acids: CASSETGPQPQHF. The DNA for the CDR3 is TGTGCCAGCAGTGAAACAGGGCCTCAGCCCCAGCATTTT. The chain links TRBV2 to TRBJ1-5; the D gene is possibly TRBD1 (6 bases). Looked up from germline, CDR1 is SNHLY and CDR2 is FYNNEI. Trimming shortened V by 2 bases and J by 6 bases, and 8 bases separated the two germline ends. The CDR3 is 13 amino acids.

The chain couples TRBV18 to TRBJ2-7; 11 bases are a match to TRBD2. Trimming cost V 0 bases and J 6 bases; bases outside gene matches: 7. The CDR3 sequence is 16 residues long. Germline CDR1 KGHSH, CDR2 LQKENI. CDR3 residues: CASSPPSGRGSAEQYF. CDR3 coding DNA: TGTGCCAGCTCACCACCTAGCGGGAGGGGTTCAGCCGAGCAGTACTTC. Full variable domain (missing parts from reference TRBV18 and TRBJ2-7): NAGVMQNPRHLVRRRGQEARLRCSPMKGHSHVYWYRQLPEEGLKFMVYLQKENIIDESGMPKERFSAEFPKEGPSILRIQQVVRGDSAAYFCASSPPSGRGSAEQYFGPGTRLTVT.

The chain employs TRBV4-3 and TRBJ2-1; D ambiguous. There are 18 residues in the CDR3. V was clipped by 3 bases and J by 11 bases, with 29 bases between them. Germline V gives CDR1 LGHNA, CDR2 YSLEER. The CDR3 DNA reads TGCGCCAGCAGCCAGGGCGAGCCCCTCGGACCCGGTCCAAAACAGCAGTTCTTC. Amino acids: CASSQGEPLGPGPKQQFF.

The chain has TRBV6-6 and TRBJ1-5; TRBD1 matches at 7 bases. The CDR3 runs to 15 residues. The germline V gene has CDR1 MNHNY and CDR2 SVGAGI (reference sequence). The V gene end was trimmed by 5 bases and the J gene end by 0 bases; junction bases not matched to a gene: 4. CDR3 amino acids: CASSPGQYSNQPQHF. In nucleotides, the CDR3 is TGTGCCAGCAGTCCGGGACAGTATAGCAATCAGCCCCAGCATTTT.